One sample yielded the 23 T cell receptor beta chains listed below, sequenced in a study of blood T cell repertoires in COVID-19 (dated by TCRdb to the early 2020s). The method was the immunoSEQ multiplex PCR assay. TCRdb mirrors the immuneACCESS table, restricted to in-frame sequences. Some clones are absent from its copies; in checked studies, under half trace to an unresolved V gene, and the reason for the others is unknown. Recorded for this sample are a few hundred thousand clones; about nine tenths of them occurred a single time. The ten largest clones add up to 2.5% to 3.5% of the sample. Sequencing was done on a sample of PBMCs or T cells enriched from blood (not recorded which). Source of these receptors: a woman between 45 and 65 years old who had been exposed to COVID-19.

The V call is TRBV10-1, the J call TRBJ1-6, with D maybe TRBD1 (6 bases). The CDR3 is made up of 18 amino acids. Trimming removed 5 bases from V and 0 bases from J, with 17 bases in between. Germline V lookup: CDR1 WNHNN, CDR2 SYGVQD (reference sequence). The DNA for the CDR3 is TGCGCCAGCAGTAATCACCAGGGGCCGAGCTCCTATAATTCACCCCTCCACTTT. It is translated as CASSNHQGPSSYNSPLHF.

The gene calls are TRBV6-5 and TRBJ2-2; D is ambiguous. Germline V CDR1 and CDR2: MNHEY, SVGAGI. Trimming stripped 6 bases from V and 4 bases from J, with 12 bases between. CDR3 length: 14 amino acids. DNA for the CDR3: TGTGCCAGCAGCGGCCGGGTCCTCACCGGGGAGCTGTTTTTT. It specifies CASSGRVLTGELFF.

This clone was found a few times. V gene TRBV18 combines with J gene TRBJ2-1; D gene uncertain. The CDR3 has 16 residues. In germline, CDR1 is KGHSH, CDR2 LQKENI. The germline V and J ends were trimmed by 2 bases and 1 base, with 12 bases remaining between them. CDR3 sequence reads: CASSPAETLSYNEQFF. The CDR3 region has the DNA TGTGCCAGCTCACCAGCAGAGACTCTGTCCTACAATGAGCAGTTCTTC.

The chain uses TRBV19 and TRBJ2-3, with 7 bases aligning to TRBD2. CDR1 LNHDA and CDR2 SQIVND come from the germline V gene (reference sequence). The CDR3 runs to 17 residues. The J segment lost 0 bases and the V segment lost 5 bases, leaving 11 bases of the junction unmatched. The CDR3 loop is CASSAQGGFLSTDTQYF. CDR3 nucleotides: TGTGCCAGTAGTGCGCAGGGAGGGTTTCTGAGCACAGATACGCAGTATTTT.

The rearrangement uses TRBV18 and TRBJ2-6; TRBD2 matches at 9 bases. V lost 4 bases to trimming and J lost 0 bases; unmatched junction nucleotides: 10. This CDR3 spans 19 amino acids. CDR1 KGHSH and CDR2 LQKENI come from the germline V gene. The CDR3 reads CASSRRLSGGYSGANVLTF. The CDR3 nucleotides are TGTGCCAGCTCACGGAGGCTCAGCGGGGGGTACTCTGGGGCCAACGTCCTGACTTTC.

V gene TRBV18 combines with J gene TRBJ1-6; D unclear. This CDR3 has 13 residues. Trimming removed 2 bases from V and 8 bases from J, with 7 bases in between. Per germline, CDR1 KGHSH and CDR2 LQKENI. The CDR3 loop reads CASSPDGDSPLHF. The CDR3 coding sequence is TGTGCCAGCTCACCAGACGGGGATTCACCCCTCCACTTT. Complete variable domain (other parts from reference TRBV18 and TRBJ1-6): NAGVMQNPRHLVRRRGQEARLRCSPMKGHSHVYWYRQLPEEGLKFMVYLQKENIIDESGMPKERFSAEFPKEGPSILRIQQVVRGDSAAYFCASSPDGDSPLHFGNGTRLTVT.

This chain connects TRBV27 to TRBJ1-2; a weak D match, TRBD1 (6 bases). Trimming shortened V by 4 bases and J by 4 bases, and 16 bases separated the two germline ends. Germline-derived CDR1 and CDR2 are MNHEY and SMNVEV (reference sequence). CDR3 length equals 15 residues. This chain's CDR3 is CASSSRTEPAYGYTF. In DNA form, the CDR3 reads TGTGCCAGCAGTTCCCGGACAGAACCCGCCTATGGCTACACCTTC.

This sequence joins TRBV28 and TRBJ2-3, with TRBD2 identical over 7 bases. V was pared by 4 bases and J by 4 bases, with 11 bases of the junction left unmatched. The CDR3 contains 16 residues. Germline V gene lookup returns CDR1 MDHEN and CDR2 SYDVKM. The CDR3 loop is CASSSILAWESDTQYF. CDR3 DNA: TGTGCCAGCAGTTCCATACTAGCGTGGGAATCAGATACGCAGTATTTT.

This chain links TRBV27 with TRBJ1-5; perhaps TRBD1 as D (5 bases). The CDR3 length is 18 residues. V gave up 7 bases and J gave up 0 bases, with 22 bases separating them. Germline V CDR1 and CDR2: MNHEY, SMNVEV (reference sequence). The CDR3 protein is CASKRWSGSAYSNQPQHF. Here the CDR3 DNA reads TGTGCCAGCAAACGATGGTCAGGGTCCGCATATAGCAATCAGCCCCAGCATTTT.

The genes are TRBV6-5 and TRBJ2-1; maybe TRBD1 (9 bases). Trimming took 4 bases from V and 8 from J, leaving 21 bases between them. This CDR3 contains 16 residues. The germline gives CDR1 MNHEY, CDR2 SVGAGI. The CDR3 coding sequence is TGTGCCAGCAGTTCCCGGGGGGGGGACAGGGTGTATGAGCAGTTCTTC. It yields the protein CASSSRGGDRVYEQFF.

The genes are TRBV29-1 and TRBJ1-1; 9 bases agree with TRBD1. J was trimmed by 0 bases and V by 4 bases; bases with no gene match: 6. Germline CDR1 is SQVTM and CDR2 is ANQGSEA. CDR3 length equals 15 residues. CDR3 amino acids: CSVVRTGGMNTEAFF. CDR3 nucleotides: TGCAGCGTTGTCCGAACAGGGGGCATGAACACTGAAGCTTTCTTT.

The CDR3: CASSGATSGDTQYF. DNA for the CDR3: TGCGCCAGCAGCGGGGCGACTAGCGGAGATACGCAGTATTTT. The chain combines TRBV5-1 with TRBJ2-3, with 9 nucleotides matching TRBD2. With 4 bases clipped from V and 5 bases from J, the junction kept 5 bases outside the gene matches. The CDR3 spans 14 residues. Per germline, CDR1 SGHRS and CDR2 YFSETQ.

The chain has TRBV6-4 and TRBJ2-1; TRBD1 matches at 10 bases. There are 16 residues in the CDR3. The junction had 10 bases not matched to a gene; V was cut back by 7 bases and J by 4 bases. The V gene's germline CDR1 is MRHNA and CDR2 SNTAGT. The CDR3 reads CASIPGGDRGYNEQFF. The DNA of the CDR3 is TGTGCCAGCATCCCCGGGGGGGACAGGGGATACAATGAGCAGTTCTTC.

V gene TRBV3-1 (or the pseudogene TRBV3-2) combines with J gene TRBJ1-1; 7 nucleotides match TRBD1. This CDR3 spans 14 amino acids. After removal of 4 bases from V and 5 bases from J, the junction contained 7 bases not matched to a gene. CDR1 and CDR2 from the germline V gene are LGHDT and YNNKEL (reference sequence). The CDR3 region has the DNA TGTGCCAGCAGCCCGGGACAGTTGAGGACTGAAGCTTTCTTT. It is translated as CASSPGQLRTEAFF.

DNA for the CDR3: TGTGCCAGCAGCTTAGCGCAAGGGGGCGCGAACACCGGGGAGCTGTTTTTT. Translation: CASSLAQGGANTGELFF. The rearrangement joins TRBV7-8 to TRBJ2-2, with 7 nucleotides matching TRBD1. CDR3 size: 17 residues. Germline values: CDR1 SGHVS, CDR2 FQNEAQ. With 0 bases clipped from V and 0 bases from J, the junction kept 4 bases outside the gene matches.

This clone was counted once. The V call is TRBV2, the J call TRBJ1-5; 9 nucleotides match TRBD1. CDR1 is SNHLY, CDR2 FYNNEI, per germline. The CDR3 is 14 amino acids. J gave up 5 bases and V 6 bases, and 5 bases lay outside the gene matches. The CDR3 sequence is CASRDDRGYQPQHF. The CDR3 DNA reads TGTGCCAGCAGGGATGACAGGGGGTATCAGCCCCAGCATTTT.

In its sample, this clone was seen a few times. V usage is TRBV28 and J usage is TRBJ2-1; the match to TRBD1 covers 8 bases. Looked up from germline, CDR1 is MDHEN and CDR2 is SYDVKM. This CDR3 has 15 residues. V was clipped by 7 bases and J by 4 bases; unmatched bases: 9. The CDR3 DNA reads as TGTGCCAGCAACCACGGACAGGGCACATACAATGAGCAGTTCTTC. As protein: CASNHGQGTYNEQFF.

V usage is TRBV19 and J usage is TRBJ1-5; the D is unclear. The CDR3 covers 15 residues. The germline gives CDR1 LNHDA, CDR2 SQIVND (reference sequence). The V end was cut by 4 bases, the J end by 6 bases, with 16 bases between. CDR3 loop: CASSTLHSLGQPQHF. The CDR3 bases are TGTGCCAGTAGTACCCTCCACAGCCTGGGTCAGCCCCAGCATTTT.

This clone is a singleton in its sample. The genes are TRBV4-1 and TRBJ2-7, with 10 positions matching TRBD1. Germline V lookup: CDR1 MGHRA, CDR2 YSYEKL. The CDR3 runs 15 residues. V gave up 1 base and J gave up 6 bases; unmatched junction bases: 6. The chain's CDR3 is CASSQAPGQGSEQYF. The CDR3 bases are TGCGCCAGCAGCCAAGCGCCGGGACAGGGGTCCGAGCAGTACTTC.

CDR3 DNA: TGTGCCAGCAGCCATCGGGCAGCAGGGGAAAAACTGTTTTTT. Amino acid sequence: CASSHRAAGEKLFF. The gene calls are TRBV3-1 (or the pseudogene TRBV3-2) and TRBJ1-4; D may be TRBD1 (5 bases). The CDR3 length is 14 residues. Germline V gene data show CDR1 as LGHDT and CDR2 as YNNKEL (reference sequence). Trimming shortened V by 3 bases and J by 8 bases, and 13 bases separated the two germline ends.

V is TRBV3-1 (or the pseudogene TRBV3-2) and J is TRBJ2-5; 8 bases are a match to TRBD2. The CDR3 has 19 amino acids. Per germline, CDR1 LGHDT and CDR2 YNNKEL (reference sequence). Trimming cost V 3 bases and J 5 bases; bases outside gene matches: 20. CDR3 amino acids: CASSHSGGGVAGLRETQYF. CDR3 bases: TGTGCCAGCAGCCACTCGGGTGGTGGAGTAGCGGGGCTGCGGGAGACCCAGTACTTC.

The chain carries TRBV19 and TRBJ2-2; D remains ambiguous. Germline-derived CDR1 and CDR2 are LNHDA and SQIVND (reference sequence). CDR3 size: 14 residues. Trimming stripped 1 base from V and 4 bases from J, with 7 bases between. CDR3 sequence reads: CASSIGVSTGELFF. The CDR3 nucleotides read TGTGCCAGTAGTATAGGAGTATCCACCGGGGAGCTGTTTTTT.

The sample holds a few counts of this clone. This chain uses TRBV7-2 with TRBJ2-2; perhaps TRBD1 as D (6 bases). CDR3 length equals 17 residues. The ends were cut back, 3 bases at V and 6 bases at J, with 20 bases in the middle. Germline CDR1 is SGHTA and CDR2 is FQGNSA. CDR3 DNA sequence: TGTGCCAGCAGCTTTTCTGGGCAGGGGTTAGGCGCCGGGGAGCTGTTTTTT. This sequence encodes CASSFSGQGLGAGELFF.